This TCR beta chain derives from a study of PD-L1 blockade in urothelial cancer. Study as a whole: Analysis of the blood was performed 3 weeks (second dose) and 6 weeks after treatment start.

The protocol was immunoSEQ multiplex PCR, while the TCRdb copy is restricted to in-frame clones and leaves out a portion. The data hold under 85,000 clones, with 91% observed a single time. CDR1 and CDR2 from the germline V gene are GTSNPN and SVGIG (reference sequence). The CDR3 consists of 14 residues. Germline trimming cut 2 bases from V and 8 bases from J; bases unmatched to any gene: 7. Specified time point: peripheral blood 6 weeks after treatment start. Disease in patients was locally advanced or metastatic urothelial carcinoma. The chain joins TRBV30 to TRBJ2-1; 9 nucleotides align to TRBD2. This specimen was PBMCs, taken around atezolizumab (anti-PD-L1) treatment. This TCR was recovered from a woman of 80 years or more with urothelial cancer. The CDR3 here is CAWSTLAGYYEQFF. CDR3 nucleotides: TGTGCCTGGAGTACGCTAGCGGGGTATTATGAGCAGTTCTTC. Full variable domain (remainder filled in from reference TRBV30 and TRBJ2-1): SQTIHQWPATLVQPVGSPLSLECTVEGTSNPNLYWYRQAAGRGLQLLFYSVGIGQISSEVPQNLSASRPQDRQFILSSKKLLLSDSGFYLCAWSTLAGYYEQFFGPGTRLTVL.